This T cell receptor (beta chain) emerged from a study of response to subunit inactivated influenza vaccine. The CDR3 runs to 18 residues. Germline lookup yields CDR1 LNHNV and CDR2 YYDKDF (reference sequence). The V end lost 1 base, the J end lost 0 bases, and 18 bases lay between the germline ends. TCRdb itself ran the RT-PCR reads through MiXCR, one entry per CDR3 protein. The sample lists about 570,000 distinct CDR3 sequences, 11% occurring once. The sample was also linked to a second study, of T cells expressing NK-cell markers. From that paper: Synthesis of TCR beta cDNA relied on 5'RACE template switching carrying UMIs. Underlying the TCR beta repertoires were sorted CD3+CD56+NKG2C+, CD3+CD56+NKG2C- and CD3+CD56-NKG2C+ T cells.

The TCR was taken from a man aged 50-59 years who received an inactivated influenza vaccine. The V call is TRBV15, the J call TRBJ1-2; a possible D gene is TRBD1 (6 bases). Sequenced material: PBMCs from blood, taken on the day of vaccination. The CDR3 here is CATSRVRGAATTNYGYTF. CDR3 coding DNA: TGTGCCACCAGCAGAGTTCGGGGGGCGGCCACAACTAACTATGGCTACACCTTC.